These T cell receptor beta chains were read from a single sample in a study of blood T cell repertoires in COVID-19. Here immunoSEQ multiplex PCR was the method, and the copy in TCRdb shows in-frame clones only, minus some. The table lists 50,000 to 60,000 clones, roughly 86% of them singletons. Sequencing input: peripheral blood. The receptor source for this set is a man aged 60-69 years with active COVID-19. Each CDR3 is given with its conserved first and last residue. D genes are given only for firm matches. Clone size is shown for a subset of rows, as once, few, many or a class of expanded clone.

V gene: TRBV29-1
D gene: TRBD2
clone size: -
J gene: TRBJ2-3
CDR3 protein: CSVGRLAGLSDTQYF
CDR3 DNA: TGCAGCGTGGGCAGACTAGCGGGGCTATCAGATACGCAGTATTTT

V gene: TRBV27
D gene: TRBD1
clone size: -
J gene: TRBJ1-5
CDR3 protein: CASSLTQGAGQPQHF
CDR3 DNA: TGTGCCAGCAGTCTAACGCAGGGGGCGGGTCAGCCCCAGCATTTT

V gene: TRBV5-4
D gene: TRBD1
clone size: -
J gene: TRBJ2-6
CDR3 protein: CASSPGTGGAGANVLTF
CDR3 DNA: TGTGCCAGCAGCCCCGGGACAGGGGGCGCTGGGGCCAACGTCCTGACTTTC

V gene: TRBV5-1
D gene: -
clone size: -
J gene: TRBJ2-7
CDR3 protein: CASSPDSHYEQYF
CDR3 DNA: TGCGCCAGCAGCCCGGACAGCCACTACGAGCAGTACTTC

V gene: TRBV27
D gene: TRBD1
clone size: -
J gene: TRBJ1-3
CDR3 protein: CASAGDRGRHTIYF
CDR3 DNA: TGTGCCAGCGCCGGGGACAGGGGGAGGCACACCATATATTTT

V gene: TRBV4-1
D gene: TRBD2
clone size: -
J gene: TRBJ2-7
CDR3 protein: CASSQEGLAVSYEQYF
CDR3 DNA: TGCGCCAGCAGCCAAGAGGGACTAGCGGTGTCCTACGAGCAGTACTTC

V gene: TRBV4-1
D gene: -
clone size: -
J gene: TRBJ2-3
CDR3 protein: CASSQELGGRNTQYF
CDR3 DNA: TGCGCCAGCAGCCAAGAACTTGGTGGGCGCAATACGCAGTATTTT

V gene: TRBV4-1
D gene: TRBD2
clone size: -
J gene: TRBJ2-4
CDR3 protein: CASSQGLAGKNIQYF
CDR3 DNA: TGCGCCAGCAGCCAAGGGCTAGCGGGCAAAAACATTCAGTACTTC

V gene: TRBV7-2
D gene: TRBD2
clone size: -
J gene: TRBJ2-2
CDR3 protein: CASSQGLAGGYTGELFF
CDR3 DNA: TGTGCCAGCAGCCAGGGACTAGCGGGAGGCTACACCGGGGAGCTGTTTTTT

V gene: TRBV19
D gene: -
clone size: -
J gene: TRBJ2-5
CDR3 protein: CASGPGQIQETQYF
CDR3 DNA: TGTGCCAGTGGCCCCGGACAGATCCAAGAGACCCAGTACTTC

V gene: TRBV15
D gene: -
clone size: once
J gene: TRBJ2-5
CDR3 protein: CATSTAGRAGETQYF
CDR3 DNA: TGTGCCACCAGCACCGCCGGGAGAGCGGGAGAGACCCAGTACTTC